The present T cell receptor beta chain was sequenced within a study of T cells in Graves' hyperthyroidism and ophthalmopathy. Broader study findings: Most thyroid clonotypes with frequency above 0.001 were detected in blood.

Diagnosing involved the use of clinical symptoms, serum thyroxine and TRAb, thyroid ultrasound and orbital computed tomography. The PBMCs were sourced from fresh peripheral blood (about 10 ml). Amplified TCR beta CDR3 regions came from RNA transcripts. The TCR CDR3 first-round RT-PCR relied on the HTBI primer set. TCRdb reanalysed the multiplex PCR reads using MiXCR and keeps one entry per CDR3 protein. The sample includes about 280,000 distinct CDR3 sequences, around a quarter of them seen just once. This clonotype appeared many times. Its matching antigen is unknown. The germline gives CDR1 SQVTM, CDR2 ANQGSEA. The CDR3 has 12 residues. V lost 6 bases to trimming and J lost 4 bases; unmatched junction nucleotides: 5.

Sequenced sample: blood. The TCR was taken from a man aged 35 to 55 with Graves' hyperthyroidism that later progressed to Graves' ophthalmopathy. The chain carries TRBV29-1 and TRBJ1-1, with 7 positions matching TRBD1. This CDR3 reads CSVRQGITEAFF. The CDR3 DNA reads as TGCAGCGTCCGACAGGGAATCACTGAAGCTTTCTTT. Complete variable domain (other parts from reference TRBV29-1 and TRBJ1-1): SAVISQKPSRDICQRGTSLTIQCQVDSQVTMMFWYRQQPGQSLTLIATANQGSEATYESGFVIDKFPISRPNLTFSTLTVSNMSPEDSSIYLCSVRQGITEAFFGQGTRLTVV.